The 28 T cell receptor beta chains in this list originate from one sample, sequenced in a study of blood T cell repertoires in COVID-19. This table comes from immunoSEQ multiplex PCR, and its TCRdb copy is limited to in-frame clones, with some not included. The sample contains approximately 300,000 clones, 70% to 90% of which appear only once. The sample taken for sequencing was peripheral blood. The receptors were sampled from a man aged 18 to 30 who had recovered from COVID-19.

The chain has TRBV5-7 and TRBJ1-4; D call uncertain. TRBV5-7 is sorted into the ORF group, with uncertain function. The ends were cut back, 3 bases at V and 0 bases at J, with 9 bases in the middle. The CDR3 is 15 residues long. The DNA of the CDR3 is TGTGCCAGCAGCTCCCAGGCAGCAACTAATGAAAAACTGTTTTTT. This codes for CASSSQAATNEKLFF.

The V gene is TRBV2, the J gene TRBJ1-2; D perhaps matches TRBD1 (6 bases). The V end was cut by 5 bases, the J end by 0 bases, with 10 bases between. This CDR3 spans 14 amino acids. Germline V CDR1 and CDR2: SNHLY, FYNNEI. Here the CDR3 reads CASSSDSSNYGYTF. The CDR3 bases are TGTGCCAGCAGTTCGGACAGTTCTAACTATGGCTACACCTTC.

In this sample, this clone turned up a few times. This sequence joins TRBV4-1 and TRBJ1-1; D is perhaps TRBD1 (5 bases). In germline, CDR1 is MGHRA, CDR2 YSYEKL. Trimming cost V 1 base and J 1 base, with 10 bases left between them. This CDR3 is 15 amino acids long. CDR3 sequence reads: CASSQGVQGNTEAFF. CDR3 bases: TGCGCCAGCAGCCAAGGGGTCCAGGGGAACACTGAAGCTTTCTTT.

The chain uses TRBV7-9 and TRBJ1-1; the D gene is possibly TRBD1 (5 bases). The V gene's germline CDR1 is SEHNR and CDR2 FQNEAQ (reference sequence). V dropped 5 bases and J dropped 7 bases, with 14 bases sitting between them. The CDR3 covers 13 residues. This CDR3 reads CASSHSGRGEAFF. For the CDR3, the DNA is TGTGCCAGCAGCCATTCAGGGAGGGGTGAAGCTTTCTTT.

The chain couples TRBV27 to TRBJ1-5; possibly TRBD1 for D (5 bases). The CDR3 covers 15 residues. Germline loops: CDR1 MNHEY, CDR2 SMNVEV (reference sequence). V gave up 4 bases and J gave up 4 bases, with 14 bases separating them. CDR3 sequence (DNA): TGTGCCAGCAGTTCCCTGCAGGGAAGGAATCAGCCCCAGCATTTT. This sequence encodes CASSSLQGRNQPQHF.

The genes are TRBV27 and TRBJ2-7, with TRBD1 matching 9 bases. Germline V gene data show CDR1 as MNHEY and CDR2 as SMNVEV (reference sequence). The CDR3 length is 14 residues. Trimming at V came to 3 bases and at J to 4 bases, leaving 4 bases not matched to a gene. CDR3 sequence reads: CASSFGTGNYEQYF. The CDR3 DNA reads TGTGCCAGCAGTTTCGGGACAGGGAATTACGAGCAGTACTTC.

The chain uses TRBV9 and TRBJ1-4; D is uncertain. V was pared by 7 bases and J by 0 bases, with 10 bases between. Per the germline V gene, CDR1 is SGDLS and CDR2 is YYNGEE. The CDR3 is 14 amino acids. Here the CDR3 reads CASARQPTNEKLFF. The DNA for the CDR3 is TGTGCCAGCGCGCGGCAACCAACTAATGAAAAACTGTTTTTT.

The chain employs TRBV28 and TRBJ1-1, with 10 nucleotides matching TRBD1. Germline trimming cut 0 bases from V and 5 bases from J; bases unmatched to any gene: 3. This CDR3 contains 15 residues. Germline CDR1 is MDHEN and CDR2 is SYDVKM. This chain's CDR3 is CASSLWGQGITEAFF. The CDR3, as DNA: TGTGCCAGCAGTTTATGGGGACAGGGGATTACTGAAGCTTTCTTT.

The V and J genes are TRBV4-1 and TRBJ1-1, with a weak D call TRBD1 (5 bases). Trimming shortened V by 0 bases and J by 5 bases, and 10 bases separated the two germline ends. The CDR3 length is 14 residues. Germline V gene data show CDR1 as MGHRA and CDR2 as YSYEKL. The CDR3 coding sequence is TGCGCCAGCAGCCAAGACGGGCAGGGTACTGAAGCTTTCTTT. Amino acid sequence: CASSQDGQGTEAFF.

The gene calls are TRBV9 and TRBJ1-2; D is undetermined. The CDR3 is 15 amino acids. Trimming took 0 bases from V and 0 from J, leaving 9 bases between them. CDR1 and CDR2 from the germline V gene are SGDLS and YYNGEE. The CDR3 DNA reads TGTGCCAGCAGCGTAGCCCATACAGCTAACTATGGCTACACCTTC. It is translated as CASSVAHTANYGYTF.

The chain joins TRBV9 to TRBJ2-7; TRBD1 matches 7 bases. Germline loops: CDR1 SGDLS, CDR2 YYNGEE. The CDR3 sequence is 14 residues long. V dropped 1 base and J dropped 3; count of bases not matched to a gene: 4. CDR3 DNA: TGTGCCAGCAGCGTAACGGGACAGAGCTACGAGCAGTACTTC. Its protein product is CASSVTGQSYEQYF.

Turning to this clone: Other DNA sequences within the sample encode an identical CDR3. This chain connects TRBV12-3 or TRBV12-4 to TRBJ2-1; unclear D gene. This CDR3 contains 12 residues. Trimming took 2 bases from V and 6 from J, leaving 5 bases between them. For the CDR3, the DNA is TGTGCCAGCAGTTTAAGAGGCAATGAGCAGTTCTTC. Its translation is CASSLRGNEQFF.

The chain is built from TRBV6-5 and TRBJ1-2; D remains ambiguous. Trimming removed 4 bases at V and 4 bases at J, with 13 bases between. The CDR3 extends over 14 amino acids. Germline loops: CDR1 MNHEY, CDR2 SVGAGI. The CDR3 region is CASSSQGGGYGYTF. As DNA, the CDR3 is TGTGCCAGCAGTTCACAAGGAGGTGGCTATGGCTACACCTTC.

This chain links TRBV28 with TRBJ2-7; 16 bases fit TRBD2. CDR3 length equals 14 residues. Germline V CDR1 and CDR2: MDHEN, SYDVKM. The ends lost 10 bases at V and 6 bases at J; junction bases unmatched: 6. In DNA, the CDR3 is TGTGCCACTTCGGGACTAGCGGGAGGGGGCGAGCAGTACTTC. Translated, it gives CATSGLAGGGEQYF.

The rearrangement joins TRBV9 to TRBJ1-1; D unclear. The germline gives CDR1 SGDLS, CDR2 YYNGEE. CDR3 length equals 16 residues. Trimming stripped 0 bases from V and 5 bases from J, with 17 bases between. The CDR3 coding sequence is TGTGCCAGCAGCGTAGGGGTGGTCTCGGCGGGGACTGAAGCTTTCTTT. Translating it yields CASSVGVVSAGTEAFF.

This clone has a single count. This chain uses TRBV25-1 with TRBJ2-1, with 7 positions matching TRBD1. The CDR3 loop spans 14 amino acids. The germline V gene encodes CDR1 MGHDK and CDR2 SYGVNS. J lost 2 bases, V lost 8 bases, and 6 bases had no gene match. The CDR3 is CASASQGAYNEQFF. The CDR3 DNA reads as TGTGCCAGCGCTAGTCAGGGGGCCTACAATGAGCAGTTCTTC.

This clone was seen once. The V call is TRBV7-9, the J call TRBJ2-1; possible D gene TRBD1, 5 bases. Germline V gene data show CDR1 as SEHNR and CDR2 as FQNEAQ (reference sequence). V was cut by 4 bases and J by 2 bases, with 12 bases left in between. The CDR3 spans 15 residues. CDR3 in amino acids: CASSSPGSPYNEQFF. CDR3 in DNA: TGTGCCAGCAGCTCCCCAGGGTCACCCTACAATGAGCAGTTCTTC.

This clone showed up just a few times. This chain connects TRBV7-9 to TRBJ1-1; D not resolved. Germline assignment: CDR1 SEHNR and CDR2 FQNEAQ (reference sequence). V was cut by 1 base and J by 0 bases, with 9 bases left in between. CDR3 length equals 15 residues. In nucleotides, the CDR3 is TGTGCCAGCAGCTTAGGCCCGGGTTTGAACACTGAAGCTTTCTTT. This gives the protein CASSLGPGLNTEAFF.

The V gene is TRBV7-9, the J gene TRBJ2-3; maybe TRBD1 (5 bases). V was clipped by 1 base and J by 2 bases, with 7 bases between them. Germline V gives CDR1 SEHNR, CDR2 FQNEAQ (reference sequence). There are 14 residues in the CDR3. In DNA form, the CDR3 reads TGTGCCAGCAGCTTAGTTGGGGCCACAGATACGCAGTATTTT. This codes for CASSLVGATDTQYF.

The J gene is TRBJ2-7, the V gene TRBV19; tentatively, D is TRBD1 (5 bases). The CDR3 spans 15 residues. V lost 1 base and J lost 4, with 14 bases in between. Germline CDR1 LNHDA, CDR2 SQIVND (reference sequence). The CDR3 sequence is CASSIVLGQKYEQYF. For the CDR3, the DNA is TGTGCCAGTAGTATAGTACTCGGACAAAAATACGAGCAGTACTTC.

J is TRBJ2-5 and V is TRBV4-3; 15 bases map to TRBD2. V was clipped by 0 bases and J by 5 bases; unmatched bases: 4. CDR1 is LGHNA, CDR2 YSLEER, per germline. The length of the CDR3 is 17 residues. DNA of the CDR3: TGCGCCAGCAGCCAAGAGGGGACTAGCGGGGGGCGGGAGACCCAGTACTTC. Translation gives CASSQEGTSGGRETQYF.

The V call is TRBV10-1, the J call TRBJ2-7; D remains ambiguous. This CDR3 is 15 amino acids long. The V end lost 0 bases, the J end lost 0 bases, and 9 bases lay between the germline ends. Germline V gene sequence: CDR1 WNHNN, CDR2 SYGVQD (reference sequence). In DNA, the CDR3 is TGCGCCAGCAGTGAGTCTGGCTCCAACTCCTACGAGCAGTACTTC. Amino acid sequence: CASSESGSNSYEQYF.

The J gene is TRBJ1-1, the V gene TRBV3-1 (or the pseudogene TRBV3-2); D gene uncertain. Germline V gives CDR1 LGHDT, CDR2 YNNKEL (reference sequence). The CDR3 covers 14 residues. Trimming stripped 1 base from V and 8 bases from J, with 14 bases between. Written as DNA, the CDR3 is TGTGCCAGCAGCCAAGGCGTGCGGGGATTAGAAGCTTTCTTT. This translates into CASSQGVRGLEAFF.

The rearrangement uses TRBV10-3 and TRBJ2-7, with 7 bases aligning to TRBD1. Per germline, CDR1 ENHRY and CDR2 SYGVKD. V shed 4 bases, J shed 0 bases, and the junction held 12 bases outside the gene matches. CDR3 length equals 17 residues. DNA of the CDR3: TGTGCCATCAGTGTAAGAGCAGGGGGTGCCGACTCCTACGAGCAGTACTTC. This translates into CAISVRAGGADSYEQYF.

The chain has TRBV25-1 and TRBJ2-2; D gene ambiguous. The CDR3 contains 13 residues. Germline V gene sequence: CDR1 MGHDK, CDR2 SYGVNS. V shed 8 bases and J shed 2 bases, with 9 bases lying between them. CDR3 DNA: TGTGCCAGCGTGCAGGATAACACCGGGGAGCTGTTTTTT. Its translation is CASVQDNTGELFF.

This rearrangement joins TRBV6-5 to TRBJ2-7; tentatively, D is TRBD1 (6 bases). This CDR3 has 14 residues. Trimming stripped 6 bases from V and 5 bases from J, with 17 bases between. Germline-derived CDR1 and CDR2 are MNHEY and SVGAGI. CDR3 DNA: TGTGCCAGCAGCCTCAGGGACATATCCCACGAGCAGTACTTC. Its protein is CASSLRDISHEQYF.

This rearrangement joins TRBV18 to TRBJ1-5; TRBD1 agrees at 10 bases. CDR3 length: 16 residues. V gave up 4 bases and J gave up 6 bases; unmatched junction bases: 9. CDR1 and CDR2 from the germline V gene are KGHSH and LQKENI. The CDR3 sequence: CASSQEGQGDGQPQHF. The CDR3 nucleotides are TGTGCCAGCTCACAGGAAGGACAGGGGGACGGTCAGCCCCAGCATTTT.

This sequence joins TRBV10-2 and TRBJ2-1; D perhaps matches TRBD2 (5 bases). CDR3 length: 15 residues. The V end was cut by 2 bases, the J end by 2 bases, with 10 bases between. In germline, CDR1 is WSHSY, CDR2 SAAADI. The CDR3 here is CASSEAIATYNEQFF. The CDR3 nucleotides are TGCGCCAGCAGTGAGGCCATAGCGACCTACAATGAGCAGTTCTTC.